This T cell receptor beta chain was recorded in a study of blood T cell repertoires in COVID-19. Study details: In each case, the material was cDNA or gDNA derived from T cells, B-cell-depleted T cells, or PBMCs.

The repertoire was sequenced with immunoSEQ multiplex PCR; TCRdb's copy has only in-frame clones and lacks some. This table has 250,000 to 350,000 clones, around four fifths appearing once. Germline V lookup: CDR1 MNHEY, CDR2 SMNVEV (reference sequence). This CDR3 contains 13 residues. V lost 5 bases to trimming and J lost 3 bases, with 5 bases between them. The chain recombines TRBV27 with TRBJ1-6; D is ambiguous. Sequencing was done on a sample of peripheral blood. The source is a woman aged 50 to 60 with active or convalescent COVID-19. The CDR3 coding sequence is TGTGCCAGCAGTAGCGGCTATAATTCACCCCTCCACTTT. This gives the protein CASSSGYNSPLHF.